The rows below give T cell receptor beta chains drawn from one sample of a study of T cells in localized non-small cell lung cancer. TCRdb's copy holds only in-frame clones and misses some; the assay was immunoSEQ multiplex PCR. The table has tens of thousands of clones, roughly 85% seen once; the top ten hold approximately 5.4%. The input for sequencing was peripheral blood mononuclear cells, taken before any cancer treatment. These TCRs come from a male donor at least 60 years old with stage II lung adenocarcinoma. The CDR3 runs from the conserved cysteine through the conserved F or W. The D gene is left open where the match is weak. Rows give clone size only sometimes, using once, few, many, or a class for an expanded clone.

clone size	D gene	V gene	J gene	CDR3 DNA	CDR3 protein
NA	TRBD2	TRBV5-1	TRBJ2-7	TGCGCCAGCAGCCCCGGCGCAGGGCGGGAGGGAAACTACGAGCAGTACTTC	CASSPGAGREGNYEQYF
NA	NA	TRBV19	TRBJ2-5	TGTGCCAGTAGTAGCAAGGGGCTACTACAAGAGACCCAGTACTTC	CASSSKGLLQETQYF
NA	NA	TRBV7-9	TRBJ1-1	TGTGCCAGCAGCTTTTCCGGGAGGAATGAAGCTTTCTTT	CASSFSGRNEAFF
NA	TRBD2	TRBV4-2	TRBJ2-5	TGTGCCAGCAGCCAAGGGGTAGCGGGAGGGGGAGAGACCCAGTACTTC	CASSQGVAGGGETQYF
NA	TRBD1	TRBV7-9	TRBJ1-2	TGTGCCAGCAGCTTAGGAGGGACAGGCTTGCGGTACACCTTC	CASSLGGTGLRYTF
NA	NA	TRBV7-2	TRBJ1-5	TGTGCCAGCAGCCTGGACTCTCAGCCCCAGCATTTT	CASSLDSQPQHF
NA	NA	TRBV4-3	TRBJ1-5	TGCGCCAGCAGCCAAGTCCTAGGGGATCAGCCCCAGCATTTT	CASSQVLGDQPQHF
NA	NA	TRBV5-6	TRBJ2-7	TGTGCCAGCAGCCCGCCCGGGTCATTCCCTTACGAGCAGTACTTC	CASSPPGSFPYEQYF
NA	TRBD1	TRBV25-1	TRBJ1-2	TGTGCCAGCAGTCAGGGGGCGACTGGCTACACCTTC	CASSQGATGYTF
once	NA	TRBV6-5	TRBJ2-7	TGTGCCAGCAGTTACAACGGTTACGAGCAGTACTTC	CASSYNGYEQYF
NA	NA	TRBV10-3	TRBJ1-1	TGTGCCATCAGGGAGGTGGGCACTGAAGCTTTCTTT	CAIREVGTEAFF
NA	NA	TRBV27	TRBJ2-3	TGTGCCAGCAAAAAGAATCCGGGCGGGAGCACAGATACGCAGTATTTT	CASKKNPGGSTDTQYF
NA	NA	TRBV10-3	TRBJ2-3	TGTGCCACCCAGGGGGGGGAGAGCACAGATACGCAGTATTTT	CATQGGESTDTQYF
NA	NA	TRBV11-2	TRBJ1-2	TGTGCCAGCAGCTTAGACAGTTCATATGGCTACACCTTC	CASSLDSSYGYTF
NA	NA	TRBV27	TRBJ2-1	TGTGCCAGCAGTATGAGGGGGGGGAGCTCCTACAATGAGCAGTTCTTC	CASSMRGGSSYNEQFF
NA	TRBD2	TRBV7-9	TRBJ2-1	TGTGCCAGCAGCTCTGGACTAGCGGGAGCTGAGAATGAGCAGTTCTTC	CASSSGLAGAENEQFF
NA	TRBD1	TRBV6-5	TRBJ2-7	TGTGCCAGCAGGAGACAGGGGGCCACCTACGAGCAGTACTTC	CASRRQGATYEQYF
NA	TRBD2	TRBV5-1	TRBJ2-3	TGCGCCAGCAGCTCCGGGACTAGCGGGAGTTGGGTAGATACGCAGTATTTT	CASSSGTSGSWVDTQYF
NA	NA	TRBV19	TRBJ2-6	TGTGCCAGTAGTTTACTCCAGTCACTGAGGGCCAACGTCCTGACTTTC	CASSLLQSLRANVLTF
few	TRBD2	TRBV5-4	TRBJ2-7	TGTGCCAGCAGCCCCGCCGGCCTAGCGGGAGGGCCCTACGAGCAGTACTTC	CASSPAGLAGGPYEQYF
few	TRBD1	TRBV28	TRBJ1-4	TGTGCCAGCAGTTTCCCCGGGACAGCTAATGAAAAACTGTTTTTT	CASSFPGTANEKLFF
NA	TRBD1	TRBV6-9	TRBJ2-1	TGTGCCAGCAGTTATGGCGATTATACAGGGGAAGGTGAGCAGTTCTTC	CASSYGDYTGEGEQFF
few	TRBD1	TRBV2	TRBJ2-5	TGTGCCAGTACCGGGACAGGGTACGCGGAGACCCAGTACTTC	CASTGTGYAETQYF
NA	NA	TRBV19	TRBJ1-3	TGTGCCAGTAGTATCAACTCTGGAAACACCATATATTTT	CASSINSGNTIYF
NA	TRBD2	TRBV29-1	TRBJ2-2	TGCAGCGTTGTACCGGGAGGGCTGCCCGGGGAGCTGTTTTTT	CSVVPGGLPGELFF
NA	NA	TRBV11-2	TRBJ2-2	TGTGCCAGCAGCCCGGCTCAGGGCTACACCGGGGAGCTGTTTTTT	CASSPAQGYTGELFF
NA	NA	TRBV19	TRBJ2-4	TGTGCCAGTAGTATATCGGGGGCTGGGTCCAAAAACATTCAGTACTTC	CASSISGAGSKNIQYF
NA	TRBD1	TRBV5-4	TRBJ2-5	TGTGCCAGCAGCAGGCGGCCGGGCAGGGGGCCGGAGACCCAGTACTTC	CASSRRPGRGPETQYF
NA	NA	TRBV9	TRBJ2-1	TGTGCCAGCAGCGTAGCTCAGGGCAATGAGCAGTTCTTC	CASSVAQGNEQFF
once	NA	TRBV4-2	TRBJ2-7	TGTGCCAGCAGCCAAGATCACGGAGTATGGGGGATAACCTACGAGCAGTACTTC	CASSQDHGVWGITYEQYF
NA	NA	TRBV18	TRBJ1-4	TGTGCCAGCTCACCGGCGGCTATACTAGAAAAACTGTTTTTT	CASSPAAILEKLFF
NA	NA	TRBV19	TRBJ1-1	TGTGCCAGTAGTATATCGACAGTGGGGATAGTTGAAGCTTTCTTT	CASSISTVGIVEAFF
once	NA	TRBV2	TRBJ1-2	TGTGCCAGCAGCAGTTTTGGGGATAACTATGGCTACACCTTC	CASSSFGDNYGYTF
NA	NA	TRBV5-1	TRBJ2-7	TGCGCCAGCAGCTTGGGGACAGTGTCTGAAGGTTTATTATACTTC	CASSLGTVSEGLLYF
NA	NA	TRBV18	TRBJ1-3	TGTGCCAGCTCACCGAAACCCAGCTCTGGAAACACCATATATTTT	CASSPKPSSGNTIYF
NA	NA	TRBV7-9	TRBJ2-1	TGTGCCAGCAGCTTCCCTGGACGGTTAAGTGACAATGAGCAGTTCTTC	CASSFPGRLSDNEQFF
NA	TRBD1	TRBV19	TRBJ1-5	TGTGCCAGTAGTCCGACAGGGTTAGGCAATCAGCCCCAGCATTTT	CASSPTGLGNQPQHF
NA	TRBD1	TRBV11-2	TRBJ1-1	TGTGCCAGCAGCTCACAGGGGGCTAGGAACACTGAAGCTTTCTTT	CASSSQGARNTEAFF
once	TRBD1	TRBV25-1	TRBJ2-3	TGTGCCAGCAGTGCACTCTCCGGGACAGGGGGCACAGATACGCAGTATTTT	CASSALSGTGGTDTQYF
medium-sized	NA	TRBV21-1	TRBJ2-7	TGTGCCAGCAGGAGGGGATCATTAGACGACGAGCAGTACTTC	CASRRGSLDDEQYF
NA	NA	TRBV21-1	TRBJ2-7	TGTGCCAGCGCTGGGGTGGGGGACAGTCGTACCTACGAGCAGTACTTC	CASAGVGDSRTYEQYF
once	NA	TRBV6-4	TRBJ1-1	TGTGCCAGCAGGGGGGCTGCTTTCGGCACTGAAGCTTTCTTT	CASRGAAFGTEAFF
NA	TRBD2	TRBV9	TRBJ2-1	TGTGCCAGCAGCGCACCGACTAGCGGGAGCTCCTACAATGAGCAGTTCTTC	CASSAPTSGSSYNEQFF